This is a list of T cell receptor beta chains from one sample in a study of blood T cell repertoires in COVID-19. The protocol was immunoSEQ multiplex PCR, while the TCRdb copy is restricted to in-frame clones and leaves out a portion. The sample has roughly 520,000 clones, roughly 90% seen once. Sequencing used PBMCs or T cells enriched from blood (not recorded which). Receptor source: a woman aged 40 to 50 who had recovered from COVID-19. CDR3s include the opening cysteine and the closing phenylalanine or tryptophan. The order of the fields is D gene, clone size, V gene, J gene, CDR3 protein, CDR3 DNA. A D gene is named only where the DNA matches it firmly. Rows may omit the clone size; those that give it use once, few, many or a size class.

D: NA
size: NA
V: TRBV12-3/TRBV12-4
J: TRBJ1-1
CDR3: CASDGPYDNEAFF
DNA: TGTGCCAGCGATGGTCCCTACGACAATGAAGCTTTCTTT

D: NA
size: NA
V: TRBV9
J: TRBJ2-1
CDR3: CASSGRQGGLHSYNEQFF
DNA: TGTGCCAGCAGCGGCCGGCAGGGGGGATTGCACTCCTACAATGAGCAGTTCTTC

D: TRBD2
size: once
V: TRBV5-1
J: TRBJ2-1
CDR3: CASSSIAGHNEQFF
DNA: TGCGCCAGCAGCTCGATAGCGGGTCACAATGAGCAGTTCTTC

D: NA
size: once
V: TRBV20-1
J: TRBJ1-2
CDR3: CSAIRGGYTF
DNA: TGCAGTGCAATCAGGGGTGGCTACACCTTC

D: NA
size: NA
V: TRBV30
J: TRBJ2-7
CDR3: CAWSVVGLVYEQYF
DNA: TGTGCCTGGAGTGTGGTCGGTTTGGTCTACGAGCAGTACTTC

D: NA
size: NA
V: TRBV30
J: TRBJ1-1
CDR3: CAWTGVSTEAFF
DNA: TGTGCCTGGACAGGGGTGTCAACTGAAGCTTTCTTT

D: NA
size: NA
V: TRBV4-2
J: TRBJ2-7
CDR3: CASSQDLTQDTTYEQYF
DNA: TGTGCCAGCAGCCAAGATCTGACGCAGGACACTACCTACGAGCAGTACTTC

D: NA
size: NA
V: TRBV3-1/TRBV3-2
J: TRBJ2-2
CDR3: CASSQDHSPNTGELFF
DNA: TGTGCCAGCAGCCAAGATCATAGTCCGAACACCGGGGAGCTGTTTTTT

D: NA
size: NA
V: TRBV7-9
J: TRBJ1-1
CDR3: CASRKQGRMNTEAFF
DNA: TGTGCCAGCAGAAAACAGGGCCGCATGAACACTGAAGCTTTCTTT

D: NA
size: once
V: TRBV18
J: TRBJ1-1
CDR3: CASSPGWGLGTEAFF
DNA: TGTGCCAGCTCACCGGGGTGGGGCTTGGGGACTGAAGCTTTCTTT

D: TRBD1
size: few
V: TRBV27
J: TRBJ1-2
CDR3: CASSPDGTGLLLMDGYTF
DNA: TGTGCCAGCAGTCCCGACGGGACAGGGTTATTGTTGATGGATGGCTACACCTTC

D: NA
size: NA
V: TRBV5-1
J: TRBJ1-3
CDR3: CASSLDARSGNTIYF
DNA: TGCGCCAGCAGCTTGGATGCGCGCTCTGGAAACACCATATATTTT

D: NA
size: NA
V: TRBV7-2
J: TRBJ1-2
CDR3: CASSLSDYGYTF
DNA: TGTGCCAGCAGCTTATCAGATTATGGCTACACCTTC

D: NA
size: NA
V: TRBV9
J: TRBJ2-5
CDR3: CASSVVGGGAGQTQYF
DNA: TGTGCCAGCAGCGTAGTCGGGGGAGGCGCGGGGCAGACCCAGTACTTC

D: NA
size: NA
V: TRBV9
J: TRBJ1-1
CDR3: CASSVRPGQTMNTEAFF
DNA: TGTGCCAGCAGCGTTCGACCGGGACAAACAATGAACACTGAAGCTTTCTTT

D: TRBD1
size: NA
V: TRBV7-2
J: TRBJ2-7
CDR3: CASSSDRGLDYEQYF
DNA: TGTGCCAGCAGCTCGGACAGGGGGCTGGACTACGAGCAGTACTTC

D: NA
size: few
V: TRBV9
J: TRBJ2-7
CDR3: CASARRVGSSYEQYF
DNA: TGTGCCAGCGCTCGAAGGGTAGGGAGCTCCTACGAGCAGTACTTC

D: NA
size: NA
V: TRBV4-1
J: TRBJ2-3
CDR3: CASSQEGALDSGDTQYF
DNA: TGCGCCAGCAGCCAAGAAGGGGCCCTCGACTCGGGAGATACGCAGTATTTT

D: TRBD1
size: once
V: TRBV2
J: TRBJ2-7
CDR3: CASSEDPGQAIYEQYF
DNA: TGTGCCAGCAGTGAAGACCCTGGACAGGCGATCTACGAGCAGTACTTC

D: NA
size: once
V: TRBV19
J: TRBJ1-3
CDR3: CASSTGFGNTIYF
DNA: TGTGCCAGTTCCACAGGGTTCGGAAACACCATATATTTT

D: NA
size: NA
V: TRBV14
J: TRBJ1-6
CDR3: CASSQTGGSPLHF
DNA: TGTGCCAGCAGCCAAACGGGGGGATCACCCCTCCACTTT

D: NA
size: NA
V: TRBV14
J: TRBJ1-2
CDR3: CASSQVGGQTYGYTF
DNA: TGTGCCAGCAGCCAAGTAGGTGGACAGACCTATGGCTACACCTTC

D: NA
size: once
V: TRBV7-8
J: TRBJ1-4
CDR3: CASSLVPDRLATNEKLFF
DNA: TGTGCCAGCAGCTTAGTTCCAGACAGGCTTGCAACTAATGAAAAACTGTTTTTT

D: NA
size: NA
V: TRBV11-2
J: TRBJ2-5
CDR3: CASSEEYKETQYF
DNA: TGTGCCAGCAGCGAGGAGTATAAAGAGACCCAGTACTTC

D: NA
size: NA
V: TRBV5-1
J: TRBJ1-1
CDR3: CASSSVGPNTEAFF
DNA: TGCGCCAGCAGCTCCGTGGGGCCGAACACTGAAGCTTTCTTT

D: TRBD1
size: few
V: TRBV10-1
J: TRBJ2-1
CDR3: CASSERGQVGDEQFF
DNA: TGCGCCAGCAGTGAGAGGGGACAGGTAGGAGATGAGCAGTTCTTC

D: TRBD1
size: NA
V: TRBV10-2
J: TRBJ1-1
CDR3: CALRTGLNTEAFF
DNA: TGCGCCCTAAGGACAGGATTGAACACTGAAGCTTTCTTT

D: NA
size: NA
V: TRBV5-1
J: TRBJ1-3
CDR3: CASSLGDSGNTIYF
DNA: TGCGCCAGCAGCTTGGGAGATTCTGGAAACACCATATATTTT

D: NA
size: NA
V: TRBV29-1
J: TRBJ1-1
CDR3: CSVTGLYTEAFF
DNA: TGCAGCGTAACGGGTTTGTACACTGAAGCTTTCTTT

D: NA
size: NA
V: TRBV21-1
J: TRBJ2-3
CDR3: CASSKEDNPTGTDTQYF
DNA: TGTGCCAGCAGCAAAGAAGACAACCCCACGGGGACAGATACGCAGTATTTT

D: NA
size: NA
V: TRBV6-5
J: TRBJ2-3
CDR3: CASSSFGGVTQYF
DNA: TGTGCCAGCAGTTCCTTTGGAGGGGTTACGCAGTATTTT

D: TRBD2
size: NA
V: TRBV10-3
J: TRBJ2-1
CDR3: CAISSSGSSYNEQFF
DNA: TGTGCCATCAGCTCAAGCGGGAGTTCCTACAATGAGCAGTTCTTC

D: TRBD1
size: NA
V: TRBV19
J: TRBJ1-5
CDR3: CASSIRQGHNQPQHF
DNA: TGTGCCAGTAGTATCCGACAGGGTCACAATCAGCCCCAGCATTTT

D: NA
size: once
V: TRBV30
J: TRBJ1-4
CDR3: CAWSVFGRANEKLFF
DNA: TGTGCCTGGAGTGTATTTGGGCGGGCTAATGAAAAACTGTTTTTT

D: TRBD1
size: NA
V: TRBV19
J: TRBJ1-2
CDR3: CASSGTGAFHSNYGYTF
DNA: TGTGCCAGTAGCGGGACAGGGGCCTTTCATTCCAACTATGGCTACACCTTC

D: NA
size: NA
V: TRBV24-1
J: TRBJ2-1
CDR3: CATSEVVGSEQFF
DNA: TGTGCCACCAGTGAAGTCGTGGGGAGTGAGCAGTTCTTC

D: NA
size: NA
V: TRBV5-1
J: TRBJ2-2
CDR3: CASKLGAVTGELFF
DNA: TGCGCCAGCAAACTGGGGGCGGTCACCGGGGAGCTGTTTTTT

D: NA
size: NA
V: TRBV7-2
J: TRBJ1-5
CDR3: CASSLGRSGNQPQHF
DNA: TGTGCCAGCAGCTTAGGAAGAAGCGGCAATCAGCCCCAGCATTTT

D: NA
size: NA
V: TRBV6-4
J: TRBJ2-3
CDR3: CASSDSRDTDTQYF
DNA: TGTGCCAGCAGTGACTCGCGGGACACAGATACGCAGTATTTT